These 30 T cell receptor beta chains share one sample of origin, sequenced in a study of blood T cell repertoires in COVID-19. The data were produced by immunoSEQ multiplex PCR, yet TCRdb's version contains in-frame clones alone and is incomplete. The table shows about 150,000 clones, with approximately 86% occurring only once. The sample taken for sequencing was peripheral blood. These TCRs come from a man aged 60 to 75 with COVID-19, enrolled during active disease.

The chain combines TRBV19 with TRBJ1-2; TRBD1 matches at 7 bases. CDR1 is LNHDA, CDR2 SQIVND, per germline (reference sequence). CDR3 length equals 13 residues. V lost 4 bases, J lost 13 bases, and 12 bases stayed unmatched. DNA of the CDR3: TGTGCCAGTAGTACTGGACAGGAGGGGCGGCGCACCTTC. This sequence encodes CASSTGQEGRRTF. The entire variable domain, with the rest obtained from reference TRBV19 and TRBJ1-2, is as follows: DGGITQSPKYLFRKEGQNVTLSCEQNLNHDAMYWYRQDPGQGLRLIYYSQIVNDFQKGDIAEGYSVSREKKESFPLTVTSAQKNPTAFYLCASSTGQEGRRTFGSGTRLTVV.

This clone was recorded only once. The chain employs TRBV5-5 and TRBJ2-3; a weak D match, TRBD2 (6 bases). The CDR3 is made up of 14 amino acids. Germline CDR1 reads SGHKS; CDR2 reads YYEKEE (reference sequence). Trimming removed 4 bases from V and 4 bases from J, with 13 bases in between. The DNA of the CDR3 is TGTGCCAGCAGCCCACGGACGGGGGCAGATACGCAGTATTTT. This codes for CASSPRTGADTQYF.

This clone was observed a few times. This chain connects TRBV19 to TRBJ2-1; D remains unclear. Germline values: CDR1 LNHDA, CDR2 SQIVND (reference sequence). The V and J ends lost 4 bases and 8 bases respectively, with 12 bases between them. The CDR3 spans 13 residues. The DNA for the CDR3 is TGTGCCAGTAGTACATCGAGCCGAGATGAGCAGTTCTTC. This sequence encodes CASSTSSRDEQFF.

This clone was detected only once. The V gene is TRBV7-6, the J gene TRBJ2-1; 15 positions agree with TRBD2. V lost 5 bases to trimming and J lost 6 bases; unmatched junction nucleotides: 5. This CDR3 contains 16 residues. Germline V gene data show CDR1 as SGHVS and CDR2 as FNYEAQ. The CDR3: CASSGRTSGGGNEQFF. The CDR3 DNA sequence: TGTGCCAGCAGCGGAAGGACTAGCGGGGGGGGCAATGAGCAGTTCTTC.

The V call is TRBV27, the J call TRBJ2-7; a possible D gene is TRBD2 (6 bases). The CDR3 covers 14 residues. Germline CDR1 and CDR2: MNHEY and SMNVEV (reference sequence). V was pared by 3 bases and J by 1 base, with 10 bases between. CDR3 in DNA: TGTGCCAGCAGTTTTCTGGGGGGTTCCTACGAGCAGTACTTC. It translates to CASSFLGGSYEQYF.

The chain joins TRBV6-5 to TRBJ2-2, with TRBD1 identical over 9 bases. CDR1 and CDR2 (germline): MNHEY, SVGAGI. This CDR3 is 15 amino acids long. V lost 0 bases and J lost 8; bases outside the gene matches: 4. CDR3 coding DNA: TGTGCCAGCAGTTACTCTAACAGGGGGCAGGGGGAGCTGTTTTTT. It specifies CASSYSNRGQGELFF.

V and J are TRBV19 and TRBJ2-5; D might be TRBD1 (5 bases). In germline, CDR1 is LNHDA, CDR2 SQIVND (reference sequence). The CDR3 contains 12 residues. V lost 6 bases, J lost 4 bases, and 9 bases lay in between. The DNA for the CDR3 is TGTGCCAGTAGACAGGCTGGAGAGACCCAGTACTTC. Translation gives CASRQAGETQYF. The whole variable domain, filled in from reference TRBV19 and TRBJ2-5, reads DGGITQSPKYLFRKEGQNVTLSCEQNLNHDAMYWYRQDPGQGLRLIYYSQIVNDFQKGDIAEGYSVSREKKESFPLTVTSAQKNPTAFYLCASRQAGETQYFGPGTRLLVL.

The chain combines TRBV7-2 with TRBJ2-1, with D possibly TRBD2 on 5 matching bases. The V and J ends lost 1 base and 8 bases respectively, with 9 bases between them. The CDR3 is 13 residues long. CDR1 is SGHTA and CDR2 is FQGNSA in the germline V gene. CDR3 sequence reads: CASSLVRVDEQFF. CDR3 coding DNA: TGTGCCAGCAGCTTAGTGAGGGTGGATGAGCAGTTCTTC.

This sequence joins TRBV12-3 or TRBV12-4 and TRBJ1-2, with D maybe TRBD1 (5 bases). The V gene lost 2 bases and the J gene lost 8 bases, with 9 bases spanning the gap. The CDR3 loop spans 12 amino acids. CDR3 nucleotide sequence: TGTGCCAGCAGTTTACTCCAGGGCGGCTACACCTTC. Translated: CASSLLQGGYTF.

The sample holds a few counts of this clone. This rearrangement joins TRBV7-9 to TRBJ2-7; unclear D gene. V dropped 2 bases and J dropped 2 bases, with 7 bases sitting between them. This CDR3 spans 13 amino acids. Looked up from germline, CDR1 is SEHNR and CDR2 is FQNEAQ (reference sequence). CDR3 DNA: TGTGCCAGCAGCTTAAGAGAGGCCTACGAGCAGTACTTC. Amino acids: CASSLREAYEQYF.

This chain uses TRBV28 with TRBJ2-3; 10 bases map to TRBD2. The J segment lost 3 bases and the V segment lost 4 bases, leaving 4 bases of the junction unmatched. CDR1 and CDR2 (germline): MDHEN, SYDVKM. The CDR3 covers 15 residues. CDR3 nucleotide sequence: TGTGCCAGCAGTTCTCCTAGCGGGGGAACAGATACGCAGTATTTT. The encoded protein is CASSSPSGGTDTQYF.

The V and J genes are TRBV7-2 and TRBJ1-1, with D tentatively TRBD1 (6 bases). The CDR3 loop spans 16 amino acids. The ends were cut back, 1 base at V and 4 bases at J, with 16 bases in the middle. Germline CDR1 reads SGHTA; CDR2 reads FQGNSA. Here the CDR3 DNA reads TGTGCCAGCAGCTTAGTCTCTGGGGGCATCGGCACTGAAGCTTTCTTT. Encoded protein: CASSLVSGGIGTEAFF.

Only a few counts were recorded for this clone. V and J are TRBV19 and TRBJ2-7; a weak D match, TRBD2 (6 bases). The V gene lost 3 bases and the J gene lost 3 bases, with 18 bases spanning the gap. Germline assignment: CDR1 LNHDA and CDR2 SQIVND (reference sequence). The CDR3 is made up of 16 amino acids. Written as DNA, the CDR3 is TGTGCCAGTAGTATCGTGGGGGGTGCTTCATTCTACGAGCAGTACTTC. Amino acids: CASSIVGGASFYEQYF.

CDR3 residues: CASRIDRDNTEAFF. For the CDR3, the DNA is TGTGCCAGTAGAATCGACAGGGATAACACTGAAGCTTTCTTT. V usage is TRBV19 and J usage is TRBJ1-1; TRBD1 matches 7 bases. Germline CDR1 reads LNHDA; CDR2 reads SQIVND (reference sequence). The CDR3 loop spans 14 amino acids. The V segment lost 6 bases and the J segment 2 bases; nucleotides outside the gene matches: 6.

V is TRBV5-1 and J is TRBJ2-5, with 10 nucleotides matching TRBD1. The CDR3 is 15 residues long. Looked up from germline, CDR1 is SGHRS and CDR2 is YFSETQ. V lost 2 bases and J lost 3; bases outside the gene matches: 4. In DNA, the CDR3 is TGCGCCAGCAGCTTTCCCGGGACAGGGGAAGAGACCCAGTACTTC. As protein: CASSFPGTGEETQYF.

This chain uses TRBV19 with TRBJ1-2; 9 nucleotides line up with TRBD1. The V gene end was trimmed by 5 bases and the J gene end by 2 bases; junction bases not matched to a gene: 6. CDR3 length equals 15 residues. The germline V gene encodes CDR1 LNHDA and CDR2 SQIVND (reference sequence). The CDR3 DNA sequence: TGTGCCAGTAGTCCGGGACAGGGCCCGAACTATGGCTACACCTTC. Protein product: CASSPGQGPNYGYTF.

This clone was found a few times. The gene calls are TRBV7-3 and TRBJ1-1; 7 bases fit TRBD1. J lost 1 base, V lost 4 bases, and 15 bases had no gene match. The CDR3 spans 18 residues. Germline lookup yields CDR1 SGHTA and CDR2 FQGTGA. The CDR3 DNA sequence: TGTGCCAGCAGCTCACAAATCCCGGGGGCAGGGGGGAACACTGAAGCTTTCTTT. Encoded protein: CASSSQIPGAGGNTEAFF.

The chain carries TRBV19 and TRBJ1-1; weak D call: TRBD1 (6 bases). The germline V and J ends were trimmed by 7 bases and 1 base, with 16 bases remaining between them. This CDR3 region has 15 residues. Germline V gene sequence: CDR1 LNHDA, CDR2 SQIVND (reference sequence). This chain's CDR3 is CASTTARTANTEAFF. In DNA, the CDR3 is TGTGCCAGTACCACAGCGAGGACAGCGAACACTGAAGCTTTCTTT.

A single count supports this clone. The V and J genes are TRBV5-4 and TRBJ2-4; D remains unclear. The CDR3 totals 16 residues. Trimming shortened V by 4 bases and J by 5 bases, and 19 bases separated the two germline ends. Germline values: CDR1 SGHNT, CDR2 YYREEE (reference sequence). CDR3 DNA sequence: TGTGCCAGCAGCAAGGCCGCCCAGGTGTTGGAAAACATTCAGTACTTC. Protein sequence: CASSKAAQVLENIQYF.

This rearrangement joins TRBV28 to TRBJ1-5; D is unresolved. Germline V gene data show CDR1 as MDHEN and CDR2 as SYDVKM. The length of the CDR3 is 13 residues. Trimming removed 6 bases from V and 6 bases from J, with 12 bases in between. The CDR3 sequence is CASRARLSQPQHF. For the CDR3, the DNA is TGTGCCAGCAGGGCTAGACTCTCTCAGCCCCAGCATTTT. The variable domain in full, with the rest retrieved from reference TRBV28 and TRBJ1-5, is DVKVTQSSRYLVKRTGEKVFLECVQDMDHENMFWYRQDPGLGLRLIYFSYDVKMKEKGDIPEGYSVSREKKERFSLILESASTNQTSMYLCASRARLSQPQHFGDGTRLSIL.

The V call is TRBV3-1 (or the pseudogene TRBV3-2), the J call TRBJ2-3, with unresolved D. CDR1 LGHDT and CDR2 YNNKEL come from the germline V gene (reference sequence). The CDR3 totals 15 residues. The germline V and J ends were trimmed by 3 bases and 2 bases, with 12 bases remaining between them. The CDR3 DNA reads as TGTGCCAGCAGCCAGCGGCCCCCAGCCACAGATACGCAGTATTTT. Its protein product is CASSQRPPATDTQYF.

The J gene is TRBJ1-6, the V gene TRBV7-2, with D possibly being TRBD1 (6 bases). From germline, CDR1 is SGHTA and CDR2 FQGNSA. This CDR3 has 14 residues. With 7 bases removed from V and 7 bases from J, the gap between germline ends came to 14 bases. As DNA, the CDR3 is TGTGCCAGCACCCCGGGACACGGCAATTCACCCCTCCACTTT. Its translation is CASTPGHGNSPLHF.

This chain connects TRBV6-5 to TRBJ2-1; 7 bases align to TRBD2. The V gene end was trimmed by 2 bases and the J gene end by 6 bases; junction bases not matched to a gene: 7. Germline V gene data show CDR1 as MNHEY and CDR2 as SVGAGI. This CDR3 is 15 amino acids long. DNA of the CDR3: TGTGCCAGCAGTTACGGGGGGGTTCTTTCCAATGAGCAGTTCTTC. Translation gives CASSYGGVLSNEQFF.

V and J are TRBV28 and TRBJ1-1; perhaps TRBD1 as D (5 bases). The germline gives CDR1 MDHEN, CDR2 SYDVKM. The V end was cut by 5 bases, the J end by 1 base, with 5 bases between. The CDR3 is made up of 12 amino acids. The CDR3 bases are TGTGCCAGCAGTGACAGGAACACTGAAGCTTTCTTT. It yields the protein CASSDRNTEAFF.

This sequence joins TRBV7-3 and TRBJ1-2; D may be TRBD1 (6 bases). The CDR3 is 14 residues long. V shed 4 bases and J shed 8 bases, with 17 bases lying between them. The V gene's germline CDR1 is SGHTA and CDR2 FQGTGA. CDR3 loop: CASSSQQGREGYTF. The DNA for the CDR3 is TGTGCCAGCAGCTCGCAACAGGGTCGGGAAGGCTACACCTTC.

This clone was recorded once. This chain links TRBV27 with TRBJ1-6, with TRBD1 as a possible D gene (5 bases). This CDR3 has 15 residues. CDR1 is MNHEY, CDR2 SMNVEV, per germline (reference sequence). The V and J ends lost 4 bases and 5 bases respectively, with 12 bases between them. CDR3 protein: CASSWGPGNNSPLHF. The CDR3 region has the DNA TGTGCCAGCAGTTGGGGCCCAGGGAATAATTCACCCCTCCACTTT.

The J gene is TRBJ1-6, the V gene TRBV9; D is unresolved. Germline CDR1 reads SGDLS; CDR2 reads YYNGEE. This CDR3 region has 12 residues. Deletions cut 6 bases from V and 10 bases from J, with 11 bases between. The CDR3 protein is CASNKGGSPLHF. As DNA, the CDR3 is TGTGCCAGCAACAAGGGAGGATCACCCCTCCACTTT. The variable domain in full, completed from reference TRBV9 and TRBJ1-6, reads DSGVTQTPKHLITATGQRVTLRCSPRSGDLSVYWYQQSLDQGLQFLIQYYNGEERAKGNILERFSAQQFPDLHSELNLSSLELGDSALYFCASNKGGSPLHFGNGTRLTVT.

This sequence joins TRBV4-2 and TRBJ1-2; the match to TRBD1 covers 8 bases. The V and J ends lost 1 base and 1 base, in that order; junction bases with no gene match: 2. There are 15 residues in the CDR3. Germline assignment: CDR1 LGHNA and CDR2 YNFKEQ. CDR3 in amino acids: CASSQATGDNYGYTF. The CDR3 DNA follows: TGTGCCAGCAGCCAAGCGACAGGGGATAACTATGGCTACACCTTC.

The chain carries TRBV7-3 and TRBJ1-2, with D maybe TRBD1 (6 bases). CDR3 size: 16 residues. CDR1 is SGHTA and CDR2 is FQGTGA in the germline V gene. V was pared by 3 bases and J by 7 bases, with 21 bases between. This chain's CDR3 is CASSFSGDRQGPGYTF. CDR3 in DNA: TGTGCCAGCAGCTTTTCCGGGGACCGGCAGGGGCCTGGCTACACCTTC.

The chain uses TRBV6-5 and TRBJ2-7; 7 bases map to TRBD1. The V segment lost 6 bases and the J segment 0 bases; nucleotides outside the gene matches: 5. The CDR3 length is 14 residues. The V gene's germline CDR1 is MNHEY and CDR2 SVGAGI. CDR3 protein: CASSWGQLSYEQYF. As DNA, the CDR3 is TGTGCCAGCAGCTGGGGACAGCTCTCCTACGAGCAGTACTTC.